This T cell receptor (beta chain) originates from a study of blood T cells in healthy people across ages. It was with a sample-barcoded 5' primer and a J-beta primer mix that a second PCR of about 6 to 12 cycles was run. Carrying 12 random nucleotides, a template-switch adaptor labeled each individual cDNA molecule. TCRdb passed the 5' RACE reads through MiXCR, listing each CDR3 protein once. The table shows 1,300,000 or so distinct CDR3 sequences, with approximately 59% occurring only once. This clonotype was counted a few times. Its antigen remains unidentified. General study results and limits: Long-lived donors exceeded aged donors in naive CD4+ cells and diversity. Across samples, TCR beta diversity tracked strongly with naive T cell percentage. Age advanced and TCR beta diversity per million T cells fell, roughly linearly.

Trimming removed 3 bases from V and 3 bases from J, with 9 bases in between. The CDR3 loop spans 14 amino acids. Sequenced input: blood. The chain employs TRBV12-3 or TRBV12-4 and TRBJ1-5; D gene unclear. The receptor was derived from a man younger than 30 in good health. CDR3 nucleotides: TGTGCCAGCAGTTTCGGAGAACTCAATCAGCCCCAGCATTTT. It codes for CASSFGELNQPQHF.